Listed below are T cell receptor beta chains from one sample, sequenced in a study of blood T cell repertoires in COVID-19. The repertoire was sequenced with immunoSEQ multiplex PCR; TCRdb's copy has only in-frame clones and lacks some. The sample has roughly 300,000 clones, more than 75% seen once. Sequences were obtained from peripheral blood. These receptors were collected from a woman aged 50 to 65 who had recovered from COVID-19. CDR3s include the opening cysteine and the closing phenylalanine or tryptophan. Fields, in order: J gene, D gene, V gene, clone size, CDR3 DNA, CDR3 protein. A D gene is named only where the DNA matches it firmly. The size field is filled for only some rows; it gives once, few, many or a size class.

>TRBJ1-5|TRBD1|TRBV6-2/TRBV6-3|.
TGTGCCAGCAGTAGTACAGGGGTCGTAGGCAATCAGCCCCAGCATTTT
CASSSTGVVGNQPQHF
>TRBJ2-2|TRBD1|TRBV10-3|.
TGTGCCATCAGTGACCCGGGACAGCGAAACACCGGGGAGCTGTTTTTT
CAISDPGQRNTGELFF
>TRBJ2-3|TRBD2|TRBV9|.
TGTGCCAGCAGCCCTACTAGCGGAGCACTGAGCACAGATACGCAGTATTTT
CASSPTSGALSTDTQYF
>TRBJ1-2|.|TRBV21-1|.
TGTGCCAGCAGCAAAGTTTCGGCGGGCTACTATGGCTACACCTTC
CASSKVSAGYYGYTF
>TRBJ1-2|TRBD1|TRBV5-6|.
TGTGCCAGCAGCTTGGCCTTGACAGGGGGCTCTGGCTACACCTTC
CASSLALTGGSGYTF
>TRBJ1-4|.|TRBV23-1|.
TGCGCCAGCAGTCAATCGTCCAGGGCTAATGAAAAACTGTTTTTT
CASSQSSRANEKLFF
>TRBJ2-6|TRBD2|TRBV7-2|.
TGTGCCAGCAGTCGGGCGGGGGTCCTTGTGCCCTCTGGGGCCAACGTCCTGACTTTC
CASSRAGVLVPSGANVLTF
>TRBJ1-2|TRBD1|TRBV3-1/TRBV3-2|.
TGTGCCAGCAGCCAATCAGGGGGCCGTGGCTACACCTTC
CASSQSGGRGYTF
>TRBJ1-4|.|TRBV6-5|once
TGTGCCAGCAGTTACTCGACGGGGTCTAATGAAAAACTGTTTTTT
CASSYSTGSNEKLFF
>TRBJ1-3|.|TRBV4-3|.
TGCGCCAGCAGCCAAGACCCGGGAAGAGGGTTCGGAAACACCATATATTTT
CASSQDPGRGFGNTIYF
>TRBJ1-3|.|TRBV10-3|few
TGTGCCATCAGTTACAGCCAATCCCCGCCGGTAAACACCATATATTTT
CAISYSQSPPVNTIYF
>TRBJ2-2|.|TRBV28|.
TGTGCCAGCAGTTTATTGTACAGCGGGGAGCTGTTTTTT
CASSLLYSGELFF
>TRBJ2-5|.|TRBV4-2|.
TGTGCCAGCAGCCAGCTTCAGGGTTTATCGGAGACCCAGTACTTC
CASSQLQGLSETQYF
>TRBJ2-1|.|TRBV20-1|.
TGCAGTGCTAGCGTATACAATGAGCAGTTCTTC
CSASVYNEQFF
>TRBJ1-3|.|TRBV12-5|.
TGTGCTAGTGGTTTGGAGCCAGGGGTAGGAAACACCATATATTTT
CASGLEPGVGNTIYF
>TRBJ2-3|TRBD2|TRBV6-4|.
TGTGCCAGCAGTGACAGCGGGGGGGCCACAGATACGCAGTATTTT
CASSDSGGATDTQYF
>TRBJ2-7|TRBD1|TRBV6-5|.
TGTGCCAGCAGGGACAGGGGGCTTACCTACGAGCAGTACTTC
CASRDRGLTYEQYF
>TRBJ2-7|.|TRBV28|.
TGTGCCAGCAGTTTATCCAGGGGCGAGCAGTACTTC
CASSLSRGEQYF
>TRBJ2-3|.|TRBV15|.
TGTGCCACCAGCAGAGAGGTCGGGAGCACAGATACGCAGTATTTT
CATSREVGSTDTQYF
>TRBJ1-2|.|TRBV24-1|.
TGTGCCACCAGTGATTTCAGGCATGGCTACACCTTC
CATSDFRHGYTF
>TRBJ1-3|.|TRBV28|few
TGTGCCAGCAGTGGGACAAGGGGCGCAGACACCATATATTTT
CASSGTRGADTIYF
>TRBJ2-5|.|TRBV7-9|.
TGTGCCAGCAGCTTAGGAACAGGGTTAGGGGAGACCCAGTACTTC
CASSLGTGLGETQYF
>TRBJ1-2|.|TRBV7-2|.
TGTGCCAGCAGCTCGGACAGCCACTATGGCTACACCTTC
CASSSDSHYGYTF
>TRBJ1-1|.|TRBV5-1|.
TGCGCCAGCAGCCTCTGGGCCTCGAACACTGAAGCTTTCTTT
CASSLWASNTEAFF
>TRBJ2-1|TRBD2|TRBV12-5|.
TGTGCTAGTGGTTTTACTAGCGGGGCTACCCACAATGAGCAGTTCTTC
CASGFTSGATHNEQFF
>TRBJ2-7|TRBD2|TRBV7-8|.
TGTGCCAGCACCGCAGGGAGGGGTCCCTACGAGCAGTACTTC
CASTAGRGPYEQYF
>TRBJ2-2|.|TRBV30|.
TGTGCCTGGAGTGTGGTAGATAAGCTGGCCGGGGAGCTGTTTTTT
CAWSVVDKLAGELFF
>TRBJ2-7|.|TRBV3-1/TRBV3-2|.
TGTGCCAGCAGCCAAGATCTTGCGGCCGAGCAGTACTTC
CASSQDLAAEQYF